This T cell receptor (beta chain) is drawn from a study of response to subunit inactivated influenza vaccine. About this clonotype itself: As yet, its antigen is unknown.

The CDR3 is 12 residues long. The J segment lost 10 bases and the V segment lost 6 bases, leaving 6 bases of the junction unmatched. TCRdb reprocessed the RT-PCR reads via MiXCR and lists one record per CDR3 protein. The top ten hold around 9.6% of the sample, which has more than 550,000 distinct CDR3 sequences, 10% to 15% seen once. Study-wide points: Authors proposed each seasonal influenza vaccination draws in few new T cells.

The source is a man aged 45-60 years who received an inactivated influenza vaccine. This chain joins TRBV12-3 or TRBV12-4 and TRBJ2-1, with 7 bases lining up with TRBD1. Sequenced material: PBMCs from blood, taken on the day of vaccination. The DNA of the CDR3 is TGTGCCAGCAGGCCCGACAGGGAGGAGCAGTTCTTC. Translation: CASRPDREEQFF.